Described below is a single T cell receptor beta chain sequence and its context. In the original workflow: Estimation of nucleated cell counts relied on the amplification of reference gene primers. Sequencing was performed with immunoSEQ multiplex PCR; in TCRdb, only in-frame clones are kept and a portion is missing. V and J calls and clone size are as listed in that table; D and trimming were resolved from the DNA. The table records roughly 140,000 clones, 80% to 90% of them present only once. These data belong to a study of blood T cell repertoires in COVID-19. At the level of the study: Sites in the United States, Italy and Spain provided acute and convalescent COVID-19 samples.

Germline V gene sequence: CDR1 MGHRA, CDR2 YSYEKL. V lost 1 base and J lost 9, with 13 bases in between. This CDR3 contains 14 residues. The sequence derives from an elderly woman with acute or convalescent COVID-19. V is TRBV4-1 and J is TRBJ2-1; maybe TRBD1 (5 bases). The sample taken for sequencing was peripheral blood. As DNA, the CDR3 is TGCGCCAGCAGCCAAGTTCAAGGTCAGGGTGAGCAGTTCTTC. Protein sequence: CASSQVQGQGEQFF.